This T cell receptor (beta chain) came from a study of tumor-infiltrating lymphocytes in oesophageal squamous cell carcinoma. TCRdb used MiXCR to reprocess the PCR reads, holding one entry per CDR3 protein. The table has around 21,000 distinct CDR3 sequences, roughly 41% seen once. Germline values: CDR1 SGHTA, CDR2 FQGTGA. Unmatched junction bases numbered 7, after V lost 5 bases and J lost 7 bases. This CDR3 is 13 amino acids long. This chain connects TRBV7-3 to TRBJ2-5; 7 bases are a match to TRBD2. The specimen sequenced was normal esophageal tissue next to the tumor. The clonotype originates from a male donor with esophageal squamous cell carcinoma. The CDR3 DNA sequence: TGTGCCAGCAGCAAGACTAGCTCGGGGACCCAGTACTTC. The encoded protein is CASSKTSSGTQYF.